The 10 T cell receptor beta chains listed next were all sequenced from one sample in a study of Graves' ophthalmopathy and Graves' hyperthyroidism. RNA transcripts served as template for amplifying TCR beta CDR3 sequences. HTBI primers primed a first-round RT-PCR, and a second-round multiplex PCR followed. TCRdb processed the multiplex PCR reads anew with MiXCR; each CDR3 protein has one entry. The top ten hold about 7% of the sample, which has roughly 380,000 distinct CDR3 sequences, 15% seen once. The sequenced sample was peripheral blood. These receptors all stem from a young woman with stable Graves' hyperthyroidism.

The table lists this clonotype with many counts. The chain uses TRBV12-3 or TRBV12-4 and TRBJ1-3; D is unclear. The V end lost 11 bases, the J end lost 0 bases, and 8 bases lay between the germline ends. The CDR3 is 12 residues long. CDR3 amino acids: CASGNSGNTIYF. The CDR3 DNA follows: TGTGCCTCGGGGAACTCTGGAAACACCATATATTTT.

This clonotype has at least ten counts. CDR3 amino acids: CASSSYRDANYGYTF. In DNA, the CDR3 is TGTGCCAGCAGTTCCTACAGGGACGCTAACTATGGCTACACCTTC. V is TRBV6-5 and J is TRBJ1-2; TRBD1 is a possible D gene (6 bases). Germline lookup yields CDR1 MNHEY and CDR2 SVGAGI. With 4 bases removed from V and 0 bases from J, the gap between germline ends came to 12 bases. This CDR3 has 15 amino acids.

This clonotype was recorded at least ten times. The chain joins TRBV7-9 to TRBJ2-5; no clear D gene. Trimming left V 3 bases short and J 3 bases short, with 8 bases between. Germline V gene sequence: CDR1 SEHNR, CDR2 FQNEAQ (reference sequence). The CDR3 consists of 13 residues. CDR3 in amino acids: CASSLSPEETQYF. The CDR3 DNA follows: TGTGCCAGCAGCTTGTCGCCCGAAGAGACCCAGTACTTC.

This clonotype was found many times. The rearrangement links TRBV12-3 or TRBV12-4 to TRBJ1-1; D perhaps matches TRBD1 (5 bases). This CDR3 region has 15 residues. Between the trimmed V and J ends, which lost 7 bases and 0 bases, there was a span of 15 bases. CDR3 nucleotide sequence: TGTGCCAGCACCCCTTGGGGGTCCTTGAACACTGAAGCTTTCTTT. It encodes CASTPWGSLNTEAFF.

This clonotype has at least ten counts. This chain uses TRBV12-3 or TRBV12-4 with TRBJ2-7, with 9 bases aligning to TRBD1. Trimming took 0 bases from V and 2 from J; bases not matched to a gene: 5. The CDR3 has 16 amino acids. The CDR3 bases are TGTGCCAGCAGTTTAGCGTCGGGACAGGGAGCCTACGAGCAGTACTTC. Encoded protein: CASSLASGQGAYEQYF.

This clonotype was seen ten or more times. The chain combines TRBV12-3 or TRBV12-4 with TRBJ1-2; possibly TRBD1 for D (5 bases). Trimming removed 3 bases at V and 8 bases at J, with 13 bases between. The CDR3 is 13 amino acids. In DNA form, the CDR3 reads TGTGCCAGCAGTTTTCTGACACAGGAGGGCTACACCTTC. This translates into CASSFLTQEGYTF.

The gene calls are TRBV15 and TRBJ2-7, with D unclear. V lost 0 bases and J lost 0, with 9 bases in between. CDR3 length equals 15 residues. The germline gives CDR1 LNHNV, CDR2 YYDKDF (reference sequence). CDR3 in amino acids: CATSRDPQPSYEQYF. CDR3 DNA sequence: TGTGCCACCAGCAGAGATCCACAACCCTCCTACGAGCAGTACTTC.

This clonotype was counted ten times or more. The chain couples TRBV10-3 to TRBJ2-7; D is perhaps TRBD1 or TRBD2 (7 bases each). Trimming took 4 bases from V and 1 from J, leaving 11 bases between them. Germline V CDR1 and CDR2: ENHRY, SYGVKD. The CDR3 totals 14 residues. CDR3 region: CAISGQGGSYEQYF. As DNA, the CDR3 is TGTGCCATCAGTGGACAGGGAGGGTCCTACGAGCAGTACTTC.

This clonotype has at least ten counts. The chain is built from TRBV5-4 and TRBJ2-4; D is uncertain. The CDR3 has 12 amino acids. Deletions cut 0 bases from V and 5 bases from J, with 3 bases between. Germline CDR1 is SGHNT and CDR2 is YYREEE (reference sequence). For the CDR3, the DNA is TGTGCCAGCAGCTTGGACCAAAACATTCAGTACTTC. It encodes CASSLDQNIQYF.

This clonotype was counted at least ten times. This chain connects TRBV20-1 to TRBJ2-2; D remains ambiguous. The CDR3 contains 13 residues. Germline assignment: CDR1 DFQATT and CDR2 SNEGSKA (reference sequence). With 1 base removed from V and 2 bases from J, the gap between germline ends came to 5 bases. The CDR3 DNA follows: TGCAGTGCTAGAGGAGCCAACACCGGGGAGCTGTTTTTT. This translates into CSARGANTGELFF.